This T cell receptor beta chain appears in the sequencing data of a study of T cell changes during pregnancy in multiple sclerosis. Produced via immunoSEQ multiplex PCR; TCRdb's table is partial and in-frame only. The table shows 40,000 to 55,000 clones, with roughly 92% occurring only once. This CDR3 spans 15 amino acids. CDR1 is SGHRS, CDR2 YFSETQ, per germline. The ends lost 5 bases at V and 3 bases at J; junction bases unmatched: 7. The material was CD4+ T cells from peripheral blood mononuclear cells, obtained in the third trimester of pregnancy. V gene TRBV5-1 combines with J gene TRBJ2-7, with 11 bases lining up with TRBD2. The source of this sequence is a female donor with multiple sclerosis, enrolled in a pregnancy study. In nucleotides, the CDR3 is TGCGCCAGCAGAGCGGGACTAGCGGATCACTACGAGCAGTACTTC. Its translation: CASRAGLADHYEQYF.